Listed below are T cell receptor beta chains from one sample, sequenced in a study of vaccination effects on CD4 cells after COVID-19. Profiled with immunoSEQ multiplex PCR; TCRdb holds only in-frame clones, not every one. Of tens of thousands of clones listed, roughly 80% are singletons. These receptors' targets are unknown. Material: CD4+ T cells from PBMCs cultured with HCoV-229E spike peptides, obtained before COVID-19 vaccination. The source of these receptors is a human donor who received a COVID-19 vaccine. CDR3s include the opening cysteine and the closing phenylalanine or tryptophan. Each record gives: D gene, V gene, J gene, clone size, CDR3 protein, CDR3 DNA. D genes are given only for firm matches. The size field is filled for only some rows; it gives once, few, many or a size class.

>TRBD1|TRBV18|TRBJ1-6|.
CASSPLSGTGRISYNSPLHF
TGTGCCAGCTCACCACTGTCTGGGACAGGCCGAATCTCCTATAATTCACCCCTCCACTTT
>.|TRBV24-1|TRBJ1-1|.
CATSDPGPNTEAFF
TGTGCCACCAGTGACCCTGGACCGAACACTGAAGCTTTCTTT
>.|TRBV5-1|TRBJ2-6|.
CASSLTGTSGANVLTF
TGCGCCAGCAGCCTGACAGGCACCTCTGGGGCCAACGTCCTGACTTTC
>TRBD1|TRBV4-1|TRBJ1-3|few
CASSQANLGTAGNTIYF
TGCGCCAGCAGCCAAGCGAATCTCGGGACAGCTGGAAACACCATATATTTT
>.|TRBV3-1/TRBV3-2|TRBJ2-3|.
CASSRLGSTDTQYF
TGTGCCAGCAGCCGGCTCGGTAGCACAGATACGCAGTATTTT
>.|TRBV5-1|TRBJ1-3|.
CASSLVRGAADTIYF
TGCGCCAGCAGCTTGGTCCGGGGAGCCGCGGACACCATATATTTT
>.|TRBV2|TRBJ1-6|.
CASTHGTGSYPPLHF
TGTGCCAGCACTCATGGTACCGGGTCCTACCCTCCCCTCCACTTT
>.|TRBV6-6|TRBJ1-4|.
CASERQLNEKLFF
TGTGCCAGCGAGCGACAGCTTAATGAAAAACTGTTTTTT
>.|TRBV5-1|TRBJ2-2|few
CASSLDWGDTGELFF
TGCGCCAGCAGCTTGGACTGGGGGGACACCGGGGAGCTGTTTTTT
>TRBD1|TRBV5-4|TRBJ2-3|few
CAIEWRQGAGPSTDTQYF
TGTGCCATCGAGTGGCGGCAGGGGGCCGGCCCAAGCACAGATACGCAGTATTTT
>.|TRBV5-1|TRBJ2-5|.
CASSLMSEGRWETQYF
TGCGCCAGCAGCTTGATGTCAGAGGGACGTTGGGAGACCCAGTACTTC
>TRBD1|TRBV10-2|TRBJ2-3|.
CASRRDREADTQYF
TGCGCCAGCAGGCGGGACAGGGAAGCAGATACGCAGTATTTT
>TRBD1|TRBV9|TRBJ1-1|.
CASSATGDTEAFF
TGTGCCAGCAGCGCGACAGGGGACACTGAAGCTTTCTTT
>.|TRBV25-1|TRBJ1-3|.
CASSGLDSAWDTIYF
TGTGCCAGCAGTGGCTTGGACAGCGCGTGGGACACCATATATTTT
>.|TRBV24-1|TRBJ2-2|once
CATSDLDSTNTGELFF
TGTGCCACCAGTGACTTAGACAGCACGAACACCGGGGAGCTGTTTTTT
>TRBD1|TRBV6-2/TRBV6-3|TRBJ2-1|.
CASSTGGRDNEQFF
TGTGCCAGCAGTACAGGGGGAAGGGACAATGAGCAGTTCTTC
>TRBD2|TRBV28|TRBJ2-1|.
CASLVLAGGPGEQFF
TGTGCCAGCCTAGTCCTGGCGGGGGGGCCGGGAGAGCAGTTCTTC
>.|TRBV18|TRBJ1-2|.
CASSQSREDYGYTF
TGTGCCAGCTCACAATCCAGAGAGGACTATGGCTACACCTTC
>.|TRBV7-3|TRBJ1-1|few
CASSSPNTEAFF
TGTGCCAGCAGCTCTCCGAACACTGAAGCTTTCTTT
>.|TRBV5-6|TRBJ1-3|.
CASSFSRGGNTIYF
TGTGCCAGCAGCTTCTCCAGGGGAGGAAACACCATATATTTT
>TRBD1|TRBV30|TRBJ1-6|.
CAWCYSTGVGSPLHF
TGTGCCTGGTGTTACTCGACAGGGGTAGGATCACCCCTCCACTTT
>.|TRBV30|TRBJ1-1|.
CAWSVTYTEAFF
TGTGCCTGGAGTGTAACCTACACTGAAGCTTTCTTT
>.|TRBV28|TRBJ2-3|once
CASSLNPGYSTDTQYF
TGTGCCAGCAGTTTAAATCCCGGGTATAGCACAGATACGCAGTATTTT
>TRBD2|TRBV4-1|TRBJ2-1|.
CASSQESGLAGGSSYNEQFF
TGCGCCAGCAGCCAAGAATCTGGACTAGCGGGGGGAAGCTCCTACAATGAGCAGTTCTTC
>TRBD1|TRBV7-3|TRBJ1-1|.
CASRQSRDRDEAFF
TGTGCCAGCAGGCAATCCCGGGACAGGGATGAAGCTTTCTTT
>TRBD1|TRBV10-2|TRBJ2-2|few
CASSESPGGAAGELFF
TGCGCCAGCAGTGAGTCCCCAGGGGGCGCGGCCGGGGAGCTGTTTTTT
>.|TRBV12-5|TRBJ2-6|.
CASGLARSSGANVLTF
TGTGCTAGTGGTTTGGCGCGGAGCTCTGGGGCCAACGTCCTGACTTTC
>.|TRBV18|TRBJ2-5|.
CASSPQGETQYF
TGTGCCAGCTCACCGCAGGGAGAGACCCAGTACTTC
>TRBD1|TRBV5-1|TRBJ2-2|.
CASSLTTSTGGGRELFF
TGCGCCAGCAGCTTGACAACCTCGACAGGGGGGGGTCGGGAGCTGTTTTTT
>.|TRBV30|TRBJ1-2|once
CAWSGFYGYTF
TGTGCCTGGTCAGGGTTCTATGGCTACACCTTC
>TRBD1|TRBV6-5|TRBJ1-2|.
CALMTGDGYTF
TGTGCCCTGATGACAGGGGATGGCTACACCTTC
>TRBD1|TRBV6-2/TRBV6-3|TRBJ1-4|.
CASSYSQGREKLFF
TGTGCCAGCAGTTACTCACAGGGGAGAGAAAAACTGTTTTTT
>TRBD1|TRBV2|TRBJ1-2|.
CASSEKGGAGGYTF
TGTGCCAGCAGTGAAAAAGGGGGCGCCGGTGGCTACACCTTC
>TRBD2|TRBV5-8|TRBJ2-1|.
CASSLGVTSGLNEQFF
TGTGCCAGCAGCTTGGGAGTAACTAGCGGACTCAATGAGCAGTTCTTC
>.|TRBV19|TRBJ2-5|once
CASSIGTLGGQETQYF
TGTGCCAGTAGTATCGGGACTCTCGGTGGGCAAGAGACCCAGTACTTC
>TRBD1|TRBV19|TRBJ2-6|few
CASSIGGGQGTSGANVLTF
TGTGCCAGTAGTATAGGGGGAGGACAGGGGACCTCTGGGGCCAACGTCCTGACTTTC
>.|TRBV4-3|TRBJ1-2|.
CASSQDRSGHYGYTF
TGCGCCAGCAGCCAAGATAGGTCGGGGCACTATGGCTACACCTTC
>.|TRBV20-1|TRBJ1-2|few
CSASQSYGYTF
TGCAGTGCCTCCCAATCCTATGGCTACACCTTC